This section outlines one T cell receptor beta chain sequence together with its context. Its antigen remains unknown. These data originate in a study of T cell repertoires in cytomegalovirus infection. Study overall: Public TCR beta signatures were indicative of both CMV infection and a matching HLA type. The study's findings and limits: There were HLA-C-restricted CMV-specific TCR beta clonotypes dominating the ex vivo response. Based on cumulative public TCR beta family frequency, carriers of CMV plus the relevant HLA were identified.

TCRdb re-called the reads with MiXCR, one entry per CDR3 protein. Seen here are approximately 400,000 distinct CDR3 sequences, approximately 32% observed once, and the top ten hold about 13%. V lost 1 base and J lost 0, with 15 bases in between. The germline CDR1 and CDR2 sequences are SQVTM and ANQGSEA. This CDR3 is 16 amino acids long. The chain recombines TRBV29-1 with TRBJ1-2, with D uncertain. The source material was PBMCs. The receptor was derived from a human donor in good health (CMV status not recorded). Some clones in this sample may be carry-over from other donors' samples. For the CDR3, the DNA is TGCAGCGTTGAAGGCCACAAGCGGAATCCTAACTATGGCTACACCTTC. It yields the protein CSVEGHKRNPNYGYTF.